This T cell receptor (beta chain) was identified in a study of CD8 T cells in ankylosing spondylitis. Whole-study findings and limits: A TCR beta motif of eight highly homologous variants appeared characteristic of ankylosing spondylitis blood.

TCRdb used MiXCR to reprocess the 5' RACE reads, holding one entry per CDR3 protein. The sample includes about 220,000 distinct CDR3 sequences, approximately 16% of them seen just once. After removal of 3 bases from V and 6 bases from J, the junction contained 6 bases not matched to a gene. CDR1 SGHDT and CDR2 YYEEEE come from the germline V gene. This CDR3 contains 14 residues. This clonotype was recorded a few times. Its antigen is as yet unknown. The chain is built from TRBV5-6 and TRBJ1-1; 9 bases are a match to TRBD1. This sequence was found in a male donor with ankylosing spondylitis. Material: blood, either unsorted or a sorted T cell fraction (not recorded which). The CDR3 reads CASSSGTGNPEAFF. The CDR3 region has the DNA TGTGCCAGCAGCTCGGGGACAGGGAATCCTGAAGCTTTCTTT.